The next 28 T cell receptor beta chains were all read from a single sample in a study of blood T cell repertoires in COVID-19. Here immunoSEQ multiplex PCR was the method, and the copy in TCRdb shows in-frame clones only, minus some. The table records around 230,000 clones, about 81% of them present only once. Material: peripheral blood. These receptors were collected from a woman between 55 and 75 years old with active or convalescent COVID-19.

The chain combines TRBV5-5 with TRBJ2-1, with TRBD2 identical over 10 bases. The germline V gene encodes CDR1 SGHKS and CDR2 YYEKEE (reference sequence). The CDR3 runs to 18 residues. Trimming removed 0 bases from V and 12 bases from J; junction bases left unmatched: 18. The CDR3 reads CASSLATSGGAAIVGQFF. DNA for the CDR3: TGTGCCAGCAGCTTGGCGACAAGCGGGGGGGCCGCAATTGTTGGGCAGTTCTTC.

The chain recombines TRBV27 with TRBJ2-7; D gene ambiguous. The CDR3 is 14 amino acids. CDR1 is MNHEY and CDR2 is SMNVEV in the germline V gene (reference sequence). V lost 5 bases to trimming and J lost 3 bases, with 14 bases between them. The CDR3 DNA sequence: TGTGCCAGCAGTCCTCTCAGGATCAGCTACGAGCAGTACTTC. The encoded protein is CASSPLRISYEQYF.

The J gene is TRBJ2-6, the V gene TRBV11-2; maybe TRBD1 (6 bases). CDR1 SGHAT and CDR2 FQNNGV come from the germline V gene. V shed 5 bases and J shed 2 bases, with 10 bases lying between them. CDR3 size: 15 residues. This CDR3 is CASSEQGAGANVLTF. The CDR3 nucleotides are TGTGCCAGCAGCGAACAGGGAGCTGGGGCCAACGTCCTGACTTTC.

This chain connects TRBV6-2 or TRBV6-3 to TRBJ2-1; possibly TRBD2 for D (5 bases). Germline V lookup: CDR1 MNHEY, CDR2 SVGEGT. The length of the CDR3 is 12 residues. The V and J ends lost 6 bases and 6 bases respectively, with 9 bases between them. DNA of the CDR3: TGTGCCAGCAGCCTAACTAGCAATGAGCAGTTCTTC. Translated: CASSLTSNEQFF.

Worth noting for this clone: Other nucleotide sequences in the sample specify the same CDR3. The chain has TRBV6-1 and TRBJ2-3; the match to TRBD2 covers 9 bases. With 2 bases clipped from V and 1 base from J, the junction kept 4 bases outside the gene matches. CDR1 is MNHNS and CDR2 is SASEGT in the germline V gene. The CDR3 loop spans 16 amino acids. Here the CDR3 DNA reads TGTGCCAGCAGTGAACGGCGGGGGGGCCGCACAGATACGCAGTATTTT. Translated: CASSERRGGRTDTQYF.

The rearrangement links TRBV29-1 to TRBJ2-5, with D tentatively TRBD2 (7 bases). Germline CDR1 is SQVTM and CDR2 is ANQGSEA. The CDR3 sequence is 13 residues long. Trimming took 4 bases from V and 2 from J, leaving 11 bases between them. In DNA, the CDR3 is TGCAGCGTTGGGGGAGGGGGGCAAGAGACCCAGTACTTC. Protein sequence: CSVGGGGQETQYF.

The chain is built from TRBV14 and TRBJ1-1; possibly TRBD1 for D (5 bases). Trimming took 4 bases from V and 5 from J, leaving 11 bases between them. The CDR3 is 13 amino acids. Germline values: CDR1 SGHDN, CDR2 FVKESK. For the CDR3, the DNA is TGTGCCAGCAGCCGACAGCCACTTACTGAAGCTTTCTTT. Translation: CASSRQPLTEAFF.

The chain uses TRBV5-1 and TRBJ1-2, with 8 bases matching TRBD1. The ends lost 4 bases at V and 0 bases at J; junction bases unmatched: 11. Germline V gene lookup returns CDR1 SGHRS and CDR2 YFSETQ. The CDR3 has 17 amino acids. The CDR3 region has the DNA TGCGCCAGCAGCCGGACACAGGGGGGCCTCACTAACTATGGCTACACCTTC. Translation gives CASSRTQGGLTNYGYTF.

The gene calls are TRBV4-1 and TRBJ1-4, with 7 bases that match TRBD1. Germline V gene lookup returns CDR1 MGHRA and CDR2 YSYEKL. The CDR3 length is 17 residues. V was clipped by 0 bases and J by 11 bases; unmatched bases: 15. The CDR3 nucleotides read TGCGCCAGCAGCCAAGAAGTACAGGGGCGCGGGCCGGGGAAACTGTTTTTT. Translated: CASSQEVQGRGPGKLFF.

This rearrangement joins TRBV18 to TRBJ2-5; 12 nucleotides agree with TRBD2. The junction had 4 bases not matched to a gene; V was cut back by 3 bases and J by 5 bases. The germline V gene has CDR1 KGHSH and CDR2 LQKENI. This CDR3 is 15 amino acids long. CDR3 DNA: TGTGCCAGCTCACCCCGGACTAGCGGGGCTGAGACCCAGTACTTC. Amino acid sequence: CASSPRTSGAETQYF.

The gene calls are TRBV6-1 and TRBJ1-5; 8 nucleotides line up with TRBD1. The V and J ends lost 1 base and 0 bases, in that order; junction bases with no gene match: 5. Germline values: CDR1 MNHNS, CDR2 SASEGT. The length of the CDR3 is 17 residues. The CDR3 here is CASSEGTGFRSNQPQHF. In nucleotides, the CDR3 is TGTGCCAGCAGTGAAGGGACAGGGTTCCGTAGCAATCAGCCCCAGCATTTT.

The chain links TRBV11-2 to TRBJ2-7, with D possibly TRBD1 on 5 matching bases. The CDR3 extends over 14 amino acids. Germline CDR1 reads SGHAT; CDR2 reads FQNNGV. V lost 5 bases, J lost 0 bases, and 11 bases lay in between. CDR3 sequence reads: CASSPQGSSYEQYF. Written as DNA, the CDR3 is TGTGCCAGCAGCCCCCAGGGTAGCTCCTACGAGCAGTACTTC.

The rearrangement links TRBV7-2 to TRBJ2-1, with 10 bases matching TRBD2. Germline lookup yields CDR1 SGHTA and CDR2 FQGNSA. The ends lost 1 base at V and 15 bases at J; junction bases unmatched: 15. This CDR3 is built from 16 residues. This CDR3 is CASSLVTPSGSGGMFF. The CDR3 DNA reads TGTGCCAGCAGCTTAGTAACCCCTTCTGGTAGCGGGGGGATGTTCTTC.

The V gene is TRBV19, the J gene TRBJ2-3; 8 positions match TRBD2. This CDR3 has 15 amino acids. With V trimmed by 5 bases and J by 1 base, 5 bases remained unmatched. Per the germline V gene, CDR1 is LNHDA and CDR2 is SQIVND (reference sequence). As DNA, the CDR3 is TGTGCCAGTAGTCAACTAGCGGCCGGCACAGATACGCAGTATTTT. It yields the protein CASSQLAAGTDTQYF. The full variable domain, its missing parts supplied by reference TRBV19 and TRBJ2-3, is DGGITQSPKYLFRKEGQNVTLSCEQNLNHDAMYWYRQDPGQGLRLIYYSQIVNDFQKGDIAEGYSVSREKKESFPLTVTSAQKNPTAFYLCASSQLAAGTDTQYFGPGTRLTVL.

This chain links TRBV19 with TRBJ1-5; D is possibly TRBD1 (6 bases). V dropped 7 bases and J dropped 4 bases, with 17 bases sitting between them. The germline CDR1 and CDR2 sequences are LNHDA and SQIVND (reference sequence). CDR3 size: 15 residues. The CDR3 region is CASKLDRSSNQPQHF. In nucleotides, the CDR3 is TGTGCCAGTAAACTTGACAGGAGTTCTAATCAGCCCCAGCATTTT. Using reference TRBV19 and TRBJ1-5 for the parts outside the CDR3, the full variable domain is DGGITQSPKYLFRKEGQNVTLSCEQNLNHDAMYWYRQDPGQGLRLIYYSQIVNDFQKGDIAEGYSVSREKKESFPLTVTSAQKNPTAFYLCASKLDRSSNQPQHFGDGTRLSIL.

This sequence joins TRBV6-6 and TRBJ2-5; TRBD1 agrees at 9 bases. This CDR3 has 13 residues. The germline V gene has CDR1 MNHNY and CDR2 SVGAGI (reference sequence). V dropped 10 bases and J dropped 2; count of bases not matched to a gene: 5. As DNA, the CDR3 is TGTGCCACCGACAGGGGGGGACAAGAGACCCAGTACTTC. Translation gives CATDRGGQETQYF.

The chain has TRBV25-1 and TRBJ1-2; D is undetermined. Germline V lookup: CDR1 MGHDK, CDR2 SYGVNS. V was shortened by 1 base and J by 6 bases, with 15 bases between the two germline ends. The CDR3 length is 15 residues. The CDR3 spells CASSEFGRGGDGYTF. The DNA for the CDR3 is TGTGCCAGCAGTGAATTCGGGAGAGGCGGGGATGGCTACACCTTC.

This clone was observed once. Written as DNA, the CDR3 is TGTGCCAGCAGCTTAGCGATAGCGGGAAACACCATATATTTT. Protein sequence: CASSLAIAGNTIYF. The chain employs TRBV7-9 and TRBJ1-3; unclear D gene. CDR3 length: 14 residues. Trimming removed 0 bases at V and 4 bases at J, with 7 bases between. The germline CDR1 and CDR2 sequences are SEHNR and FQNEAQ (reference sequence).

The chain is built from TRBV2 and TRBJ1-4, with TRBD1 matching 7 bases. CDR3 length: 15 amino acids. From germline, CDR1 is SNHLY and CDR2 FYNNEI. The ends lost 10 bases at V and 4 bases at J; junction bases unmatched: 12. The DNA for the CDR3 is TGTGCCACCAGCCCAGTAAGGGGGCTTAATGAAAAACTGTTTTTT. The encoded protein is CATSPVRGLNEKLFF. The variable domain in full, with the rest retrieved from reference TRBV2 and TRBJ1-4, is EPEVTQTPSHQVTQMGQEVILRCVPISNHLYFYWYRQILGQKVEFLVSFYNNEISEKSEIFDDQFSVERPDGSNFTLKIRSTKLEDSAMYFCATSPVRGLNEKLFFGSGTQLSVL.

J is TRBJ1-2 and V is TRBV6-2 or TRBV6-3, with D maybe TRBD1 (6 bases). CDR3 length: 15 residues. Germline CDR1 reads MNHEY; CDR2 reads SVGEGT. V was shortened by 5 bases and J by 6 bases, with 19 bases between the two germline ends. DNA of the CDR3: TGTGCCAGCAGTAGGCCCCACAGGGAACGAAATGGCTACACCTTC. Protein: CASSRPHRERNGYTF.

The chain links TRBV2 to TRBJ2-7; possibly TRBD2 for D (5 bases). The CDR3 is 12 residues long. V was clipped by 7 bases and J by 5 bases, with 12 bases between them. The germline V gene has CDR1 SNHLY and CDR2 FYNNEI. This CDR3 reads CASKIGSHEQYF. CDR3 sequence (DNA): TGTGCCAGCAAGATTGGGAGCCACGAGCAGTACTTC.

This sequence joins TRBV7-9 and TRBJ1-4, with a tentative D call TRBD1 (5 bases). This CDR3 is 16 amino acids long. The germline V gene has CDR1 SEHNR and CDR2 FQNEAQ (reference sequence). Deletions cut 2 bases from V and 0 bases from J, with 10 bases between. In nucleotides, the CDR3 is TGTGCCAGCAGCTTACAGGGATTTGCAACTAATGAAAAACTGTTTTTT. This translates into CASSLQGFATNEKLFF.

The chain uses TRBV5-1 and TRBJ1-1; no definite D call. V was trimmed by 5 bases and J by 3 bases, leaving 11 bases between them. Germline V lookup: CDR1 SGHRS, CDR2 YFSETQ. CDR3 size: 13 residues. CDR3 region: CASRLNGDTEAFF. CDR3 bases: TGCGCCAGCAGACTGAACGGTGACACTGAAGCTTTCTTT.

This clone was seen only once. The chain is built from TRBV19 and TRBJ1-1; tentatively, D is TRBD1 (5 bases). V dropped 1 base and J dropped 0 bases, with 9 bases sitting between them. CDR1 and CDR2 from the germline V gene are LNHDA and SQIVND (reference sequence). This CDR3 has 15 residues. CDR3 sequence (DNA): TGTGCCAGTAGTATAGCGGGGGTTTTGAACACTGAAGCTTTCTTT. Translated: CASSIAGVLNTEAFF. Combining the CDR3 with reference TRBV19 and TRBJ1-1 gives the whole variable domain DGGITQSPKYLFRKEGQNVTLSCEQNLNHDAMYWYRQDPGQGLRLIYYSQIVNDFQKGDIAEGYSVSREKKESFPLTVTSAQKNPTAFYLCASSIAGVLNTEAFFGQGTRLTVV.

This chain links TRBV14 with TRBJ2-5, with D tentatively TRBD2 (5 bases). With 6 bases removed from V and 4 bases from J, the gap between germline ends came to 15 bases. The germline CDR1 and CDR2 sequences are SGHDN and FVKESK. The CDR3 consists of 14 residues. The CDR3 bases are TGTGCCAGCAGTCAAAGTAGAGGAGGAGAGACCCAGTACTTC. Translated: CASSQSRGGETQYF.

The chain carries TRBV11-1 and TRBJ2-3, with a possible D match to TRBD1 (6 bases). CDR3 length: 13 amino acids. V was trimmed by 6 bases and J by 3 bases, leaving 10 bases between them. Germline V lookup: CDR1 SGHAT, CDR2 FQDESV (reference sequence). The CDR3: CASRPQGTDTQYF. CDR3 bases: TGTGCCAGCAGGCCTCAGGGGACAGATACGCAGTATTTT. Filled out from reference TRBV11-1 and TRBJ2-3, the complete variable domain reads EAEVAQSPRYKITEKSQAVAFWCDPISGHATLYWYRQILGQGPELLVQFQDESVVDDSQLPKDRFSAERLKGVDSTLKIQPAELGDSAMYLCASRPQGTDTQYFGPGTRLTVL.

This sequence joins TRBV11-3 and TRBJ2-5; TRBD2 agrees at 7 bases. The CDR3 loop spans 15 amino acids. Germline values: CDR1 SGHNT, CDR2 YENEEA. J lost 5 bases, V lost 1 base, and 7 bases had no gene match. The CDR3 here is CASSLGGGLSETQYF. The CDR3 nucleotides are TGTGCCAGCAGCTTAGGCGGGGGTTTATCGGAGACCCAGTACTTC.

This clone was seen ten or more times. This specimen includes other DNA sequences encoding the same CDR3. The V and J genes are TRBV6-1 and TRBJ2-3; the match to TRBD1 covers 8 bases. With V trimmed by 1 base and J by 4 bases, 7 bases remained unmatched. This CDR3 comprises 16 residues. Germline V gene data show CDR1 as MNHNS and CDR2 as SASEGT. The CDR3 DNA follows: TGTGCCAGCAGTGAAGAGGCGGCAGGGGGCGCAGATACGCAGTATTTT. Amino acid sequence: CASSEEAAGGADTQYF.